Listed below are T cell receptor beta chains from one sample, sequenced in a study of PD-1 blockade in mismatch repair-deficient tumors. Measured with immunoSEQ multiplex PCR; TCRdb has only the in-frame clones, and not every one. The sample contains 95,000 to 150,000 clones, more than 85% of which appear only once. The sample here was peripheral blood, taken 44 weeks after starting pembrolizumab. The receptor source for this set is an adult with mismatch repair-deficient cancer. CDR3s include the opening cysteine and the closing phenylalanine or tryptophan. The D gene is left open where the match is weak. Not all rows give a size; the values are once, few, many and, for expanded clones, a class.

v_call: TRBV30
clone_size: -
j_call: TRBJ2-7
d_call: -
cdr3_aa: CAWSVPVAPRPYEQYF
cdr3_nt: TGTGCCTGGAGTGTACCCGTAGCGCCACGCCCCTACGAGCAGTACTTC

v_call: TRBV29-1
clone_size: -
j_call: TRBJ2-6
d_call: -
cdr3_aa: CSVAESSGANVLTF
cdr3_nt: TGCAGCGTGGCAGAGAGCTCTGGGGCCAACGTCCTGACTTTC

v_call: TRBV7-9
clone_size: -
j_call: TRBJ1-1
d_call: -
cdr3_aa: CASSLSNTEAFF
cdr3_nt: TGTGCCAGCAGCTTATCGAACACTGAAGCTTTCTTT

v_call: TRBV19
clone_size: -
j_call: TRBJ2-2
d_call: -
cdr3_aa: CASSIVPTANTGELFF
cdr3_nt: TGTGCCAGTAGTATAGTCCCGACAGCTAACACCGGGGAGCTGTTTTTT

v_call: TRBV5-1
clone_size: -
j_call: TRBJ2-2
d_call: TRBD1
cdr3_aa: CASSKDRDTGELFF
cdr3_nt: TGCGCCAGCAGCAAGGACAGGGACACCGGGGAGCTGTTTTTT

v_call: TRBV25-1
clone_size: once
j_call: TRBJ1-1
d_call: -
cdr3_aa: CASSRPRGTEAFF
cdr3_nt: TGTGCCAGCAGCAGACCCAGGGGCACTGAAGCTTTCTTT

v_call: TRBV15
clone_size: once
j_call: TRBJ2-3
d_call: TRBD1
cdr3_aa: CATSRDRGTTDTQYF
cdr3_nt: TGTGCCACCAGCAGGGACAGGGGCACCACAGATACGCAGTATTTT

v_call: TRBV28
clone_size: few
j_call: TRBJ1-1
d_call: TRBD1
cdr3_aa: CASSRQGAGTEAFF
cdr3_nt: TGTGCCAGCAGCAGACAGGGGGCGGGCACTGAAGCTTTCTTT

v_call: TRBV14
clone_size: -
j_call: TRBJ1-2
d_call: TRBD1
cdr3_aa: CASSQGTGGVYGYTF
cdr3_nt: TGTGCCAGCAGCCAAGGGACAGGGGGTGTCTATGGCTACACCTTC

v_call: TRBV27
clone_size: -
j_call: TRBJ2-7
d_call: TRBD2
cdr3_aa: CASSFIAAGGFYEQYF
cdr3_nt: TGTGCCAGCAGTTTCATCGCGGCGGGAGGATTTTACGAGCAGTACTTC

v_call: TRBV19
clone_size: -
j_call: TRBJ2-7
d_call: -
cdr3_aa: CASSRLMGSYEQYF
cdr3_nt: TGTGCCAGTAGTAGGTTAATGGGATCCTACGAGCAGTACTTC

v_call: TRBV5-4
clone_size: -
j_call: TRBJ1-2
d_call: TRBD1
cdr3_aa: CASSLRRGHSGYTF
cdr3_nt: TGTGCCAGCAGCTTGCGGAGGGGGCATAGTGGCTACACCTTC

v_call: TRBV11-2
clone_size: few
j_call: TRBJ2-1
d_call: -
cdr3_aa: CASSSTQPGSYNEQFF
cdr3_nt: TGTGCCAGCAGCTCGACCCAGCCAGGCTCCTACAATGAGCAGTTCTTC

v_call: TRBV6-5
clone_size: -
j_call: TRBJ2-1
d_call: -
cdr3_aa: CASSYSSSLNEQFF
cdr3_nt: TGTGCCAGCAGTTACTCGAGCTCCCTCAATGAGCAGTTCTTC

v_call: TRBV25-1
clone_size: -
j_call: TRBJ2-2
d_call: -
cdr3_aa: CASSESLHTGELFF
cdr3_nt: TGTGCCAGCAGTGAAAGTTTGCACACAGGGGAGCTGTTTTTT

v_call: TRBV10-3
clone_size: -
j_call: TRBJ2-7
d_call: -
cdr3_aa: CATLTEAYEQYF
cdr3_nt: TGTGCCACTTTGACAGAAGCCTACGAGCAGTACTTC

v_call: TRBV4-1
clone_size: -
j_call: TRBJ1-5
d_call: -
cdr3_aa: CASSPYPGEEQPQHF
cdr3_nt: TGCGCCAGCAGCCCCTACCCAGGGGAAGAACAGCCCCAGCATTTT

v_call: TRBV30
clone_size: -
j_call: TRBJ2-7
d_call: -
cdr3_aa: CAWSDLNSYEQYF
cdr3_nt: TGTGCCTGGAGTGACCTGAACTCCTACGAGCAGTACTTC

v_call: TRBV30
clone_size: -
j_call: TRBJ2-3
d_call: -
cdr3_aa: CAWSWGDGGTDTQYF
cdr3_nt: TGTGCCTGGAGTTGGGGGGATGGGGGCACAGATACGCAGTATTTT

v_call: TRBV13
clone_size: -
j_call: TRBJ1-4
d_call: -
cdr3_aa: CASSFGQGGEKLFF
cdr3_nt: TGTGCCAGCAGCTTTGGCCAGGGCGGTGAAAAACTGTTTTTT

v_call: TRBV5-1
clone_size: -
j_call: TRBJ1-2
d_call: -
cdr3_aa: CASSLDTGYGYTF
cdr3_nt: TGCGCCAGCAGTTTAGACACGGGGTATGGCTACACCTTC

v_call: TRBV11-3
clone_size: once
j_call: TRBJ2-6
d_call: -
cdr3_aa: CASSLLGFTSGANVLTF
cdr3_nt: TGTGCCAGCAGCTTGCTAGGGTTTACCTCTGGGGCCAACGTCCTGACTTTC

v_call: TRBV5-1
clone_size: -
j_call: TRBJ1-1
d_call: -
cdr3_aa: CASSLWFGPEAFF
cdr3_nt: TGCGCCAGCAGCTTGTGGTTTGGGCCTGAGGCTTTCTTT

v_call: TRBV30
clone_size: once
j_call: TRBJ2-7
d_call: TRBD1
cdr3_aa: CAWSPDRGEQYF
cdr3_nt: TGTGCCTGGAGTCCAGACAGGGGCGAGCAGTACTTC

v_call: TRBV2
clone_size: -
j_call: TRBJ2-1
d_call: TRBD2
cdr3_aa: CASRETSGIYNEQFF
cdr3_nt: TGTGCCAGCAGGGAGACTAGCGGGATTTACAATGAGCAGTTCTTC

v_call: TRBV28
clone_size: -
j_call: TRBJ2-6
d_call: -
cdr3_aa: CASRPGRRSGANVLTF
cdr3_nt: TGTGCCAGCCGGCCTGGACGCCGCTCTGGGGCCAACGTCCTGACTTTC

v_call: TRBV6-5
clone_size: -
j_call: TRBJ2-1
d_call: -
cdr3_aa: CASSYGSGEYNEQFF
cdr3_nt: TGTGCCAGCAGTTACGGGTCGGGAGAGTACAATGAGCAGTTCTTC

v_call: TRBV4-1
clone_size: -
j_call: TRBJ1-5
d_call: -
cdr3_aa: CASSQGRNSNQPQHF
cdr3_nt: TGCGCCAGCAGCCAAGGAAGGAATAGCAATCAGCCCCAGCATTTT

v_call: TRBV7-9
clone_size: -
j_call: TRBJ2-5
d_call: TRBD1
cdr3_aa: CASSLGGRGSETQYF
cdr3_nt: TGTGCCAGCAGCTTAGGTGGCAGGGGGAGCGAGACCCAGTACTTC

v_call: TRBV29-1
clone_size: once
j_call: TRBJ2-1
d_call: TRBD2
cdr3_aa: CSVDRTSGSYNEQFF
cdr3_nt: TGCAGCGTTGACCGGACTAGCGGGTCCTACAATGAGCAGTTCTTC

v_call: TRBV10-3
clone_size: -
j_call: TRBJ1-2
d_call: TRBD1
cdr3_aa: CATGFGQGAGNYGYTF
cdr3_nt: TGTGCCACAGGGTTTGGGCAGGGGGCCGGAAACTATGGCTACACCTTC

v_call: TRBV4-3
clone_size: -
j_call: TRBJ1-2
d_call: TRBD1
cdr3_aa: CASSRAQGARYGYTF
cdr3_nt: TGCGCCAGCAGCCGAGCGCAGGGGGCTAGATATGGCTACACCTTC

v_call: TRBV18
clone_size: -
j_call: TRBJ2-7
d_call: -
cdr3_aa: CASSPPVGVEQYF
cdr3_nt: TGTGCCAGCTCACCACCGGTCGGCGTCGAGCAGTACTTC

v_call: TRBV27
clone_size: -
j_call: TRBJ1-2
d_call: -
cdr3_aa: CASSLFVGQGGYTF
cdr3_nt: TGTGCCAGCAGTTTATTTGTCGGCCAGGGAGGCTACACCTTC

v_call: TRBV6-6
clone_size: once
j_call: TRBJ2-3
d_call: TRBD2
cdr3_aa: CASSPGLAGGPDTQYF
cdr3_nt: TGTGCCAGCAGCCCCGGACTAGCGGGAGGGCCAGATACGCAGTATTTT

v_call: TRBV6-5
clone_size: -
j_call: TRBJ1-5
d_call: TRBD1
cdr3_aa: CASSDRARQPQHF
cdr3_nt: TGTGCCAGCAGTGACAGGGCCCGGCAGCCCCAGCATTTT

v_call: TRBV4-1
clone_size: -
j_call: TRBJ2-7
d_call: -
cdr3_aa: CASSQVRDHEQYF
cdr3_nt: TGCGCCAGCAGCCAAGTGAGGGATCACGAGCAGTACTTC

v_call: TRBV11-2
clone_size: -
j_call: TRBJ2-1
d_call: -
cdr3_aa: CASSLVPYNEQFF
cdr3_nt: TGTGCCAGCAGCTTAGTTCCCTACAATGAGCAGTTCTTC

v_call: TRBV7-9
clone_size: -
j_call: TRBJ2-1
d_call: TRBD1
cdr3_aa: CASSTKQGAPYNEQFF
cdr3_nt: TGTGCCAGCAGCACAAAACAGGGGGCGCCTTACAATGAGCAGTTCTTC

v_call: TRBV11-2
clone_size: once
j_call: TRBJ2-7
d_call: -
cdr3_aa: CASSSGGSDYEQYF
cdr3_nt: TGTGCCAGCAGCTCTGGGGGCTCTGACTACGAGCAGTACTTC

v_call: TRBV19
clone_size: -
j_call: TRBJ1-2
d_call: -
cdr3_aa: CASSMVDGGAMGGYTF
cdr3_nt: TGTGCCAGTAGTATGGTGGACGGTGGGGCGATGGGTGGCTACACCTTC

v_call: TRBV7-4
clone_size: -
j_call: TRBJ2-7
d_call: TRBD2
cdr3_aa: CASSPERGWEQYF
cdr3_nt: TGTGCCAGCAGCCCAGAGCGGGGATGGGAGCAGTACTTC